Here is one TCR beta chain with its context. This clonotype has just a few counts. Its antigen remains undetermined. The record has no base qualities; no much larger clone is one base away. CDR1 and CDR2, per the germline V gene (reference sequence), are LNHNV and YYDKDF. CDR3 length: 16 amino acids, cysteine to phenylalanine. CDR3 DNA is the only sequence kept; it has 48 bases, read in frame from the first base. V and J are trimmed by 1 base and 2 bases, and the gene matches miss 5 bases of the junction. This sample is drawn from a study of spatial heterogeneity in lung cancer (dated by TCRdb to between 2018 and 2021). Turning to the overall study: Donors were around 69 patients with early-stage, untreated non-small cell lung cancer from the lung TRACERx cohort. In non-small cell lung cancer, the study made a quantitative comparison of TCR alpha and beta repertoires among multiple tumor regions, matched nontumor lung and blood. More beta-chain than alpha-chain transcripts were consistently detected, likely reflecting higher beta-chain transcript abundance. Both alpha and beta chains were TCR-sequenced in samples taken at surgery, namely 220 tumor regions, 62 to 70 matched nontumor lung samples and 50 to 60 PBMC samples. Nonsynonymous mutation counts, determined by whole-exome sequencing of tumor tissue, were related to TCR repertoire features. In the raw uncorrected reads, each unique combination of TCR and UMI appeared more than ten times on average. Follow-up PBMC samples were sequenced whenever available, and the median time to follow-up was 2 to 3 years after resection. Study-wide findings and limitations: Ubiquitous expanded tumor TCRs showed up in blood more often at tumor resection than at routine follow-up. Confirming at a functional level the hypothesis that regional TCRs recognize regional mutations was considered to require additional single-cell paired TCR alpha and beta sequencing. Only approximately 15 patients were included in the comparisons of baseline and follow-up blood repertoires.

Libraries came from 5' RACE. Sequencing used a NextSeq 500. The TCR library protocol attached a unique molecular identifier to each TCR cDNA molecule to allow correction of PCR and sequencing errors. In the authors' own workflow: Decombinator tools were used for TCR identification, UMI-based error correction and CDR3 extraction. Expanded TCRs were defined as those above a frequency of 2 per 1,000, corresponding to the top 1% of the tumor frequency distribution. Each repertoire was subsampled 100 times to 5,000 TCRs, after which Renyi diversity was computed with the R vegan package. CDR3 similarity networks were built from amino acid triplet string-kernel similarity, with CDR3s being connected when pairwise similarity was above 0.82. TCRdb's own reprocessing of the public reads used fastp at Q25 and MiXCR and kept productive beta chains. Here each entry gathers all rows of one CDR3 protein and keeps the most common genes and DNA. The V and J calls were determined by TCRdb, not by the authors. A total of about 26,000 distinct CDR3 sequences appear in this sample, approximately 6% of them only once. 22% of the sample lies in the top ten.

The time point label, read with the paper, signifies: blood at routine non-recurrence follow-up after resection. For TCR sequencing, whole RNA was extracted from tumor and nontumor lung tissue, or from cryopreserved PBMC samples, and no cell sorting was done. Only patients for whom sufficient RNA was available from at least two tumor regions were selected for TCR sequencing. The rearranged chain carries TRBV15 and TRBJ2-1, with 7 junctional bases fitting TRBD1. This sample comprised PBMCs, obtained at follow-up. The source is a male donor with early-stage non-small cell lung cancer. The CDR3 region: CATSRGQGETYNEQFF. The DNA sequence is TGTGCCACCAGCAGAGGACAGGGCGAAACCTACAATGAGCAGTTCTTC. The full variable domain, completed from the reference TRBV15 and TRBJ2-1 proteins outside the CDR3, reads DAMVIQNPRYQVTQFGKPVTLSCSQTLNHNVMYWYQQKSSQAPKLLFHYYDKDFNNEADTPDNFQSRRPNTSFCFLDIRSPGLGDTAMYLCATSRGQGETYNEQFFGPGTRLTVL.